The 22 T cell receptor beta chains reported below all come from one sample, sequenced in a study of type 1 regulatory T cells. TCRdb called the reads again in MiXCR, with one record for every CDR3 protein. There are tens of thousands of distinct CDR3 sequences in the sample; about 50% occur only once, and approximately 2.3% lies in the top ten. Their antigens remain unidentified. Material: cultured non-Tr1 T cells, either the whole culture or a sorted T cell fraction (not recorded which). These receptors were taken from a human donor in good health.

By its share, this clonotype is medium-sized. The chain joins TRBV20-1 to TRBJ2-3, with D uncertain. CDR1 is DFQATT and CDR2 is SNEGSKA in the germline V gene (reference sequence). The V gene lost 3 bases and the J gene lost 0 bases, with 13 bases spanning the gap. The CDR3 runs 15 residues. Here the CDR3 DNA reads TGCAGTGCTAGCCCCGGACGAGCTAGCACAGATACGCAGTATTTT. Translation gives CSASPGRASTDTQYF.

A single count supports this clonotype. J is TRBJ2-1 and V is TRBV24-1; D is perhaps TRBD1 (6 bases). V dropped 4 bases and J dropped 7 bases, with 13 bases sitting between them. The germline CDR1 and CDR2 sequences are KGHDR and SFDVKD. The CDR3 covers 14 residues. As DNA, the CDR3 is TGTGCCACCAGTGACCTGGGACAAGCAAATGAGCAGTTCTTC. This encodes CATSDLGQANEQFF.

J is TRBJ1-1 and V is TRBV5-1; D gene unclear. The germline CDR1 and CDR2 sequences are SGHRS and YFSETQ. This CDR3 is 14 amino acids long. The V end lost 2 bases, the J end lost 7 bases, and 15 bases lay between the germline ends. DNA of the CDR3: TGCGCCAGCAGCTTTATGGGGAAGGCTGATGAAGCTTTCTTT. Amino acid sequence: CASSFMGKADEAFF.

The V and J genes are TRBV2 and TRBJ2-2; perhaps D is TRBD1 or TRBD2 (5 bases each). From germline, CDR1 is SNHLY and CDR2 FYNNEI. Trimming cost V 10 bases and J 4 bases, with 13 bases left between them. The CDR3 covers 13 residues. The DNA for the CDR3 is TGTGCCACCGGGACCGGGCTCACCGGGGAGCTGTTTTTT. Its protein product is CATGTGLTGELFF.

The gene calls are TRBV29-1 and TRBJ2-5; 8 bases are shared with TRBD1. Unmatched junction bases numbered 11, after V lost 6 bases and J lost 5 bases. Germline V gene lookup returns CDR1 SQVTM and CDR2 ANQGSEA. The CDR3 covers 14 residues. The CDR3 reads CSVVSGQGAETQYF. The CDR3 DNA reads TGCAGCGTAGTCAGTGGACAGGGAGCGGAGACCCAGTACTTC.

The V and J genes are TRBV20-1 and TRBJ2-6; 7 bases align to TRBD1. This CDR3 is built from 15 residues. Germline assignment: CDR1 DFQATT and CDR2 SNEGSKA (reference sequence). The CDR3 reads CRGEGGVGGANVLTF. The CDR3 DNA reads as TGCAGGGGCGAAGGGGGCGTTGGTGGGGCCAACGTCCTGACTTTC.

This clonotype was seen more than once but under ten times. The genes are TRBV12-3 or TRBV12-4 and TRBJ1-1; no clear D. With 3 bases removed from V and 0 bases from J, the gap between germline ends came to 11 bases. The CDR3 runs 15 residues. The chain's CDR3 is CASSFRRLMNTEAFF. In nucleotides, the CDR3 is TGTGCCAGCAGTTTTCGAAGACTGATGAACACTGAAGCTTTCTTT.

J is TRBJ2-7 and V is TRBV20-1; perhaps TRBD2 as D (6 bases). This CDR3 is built from 15 residues. Looked up from germline, CDR1 is DFQATT and CDR2 is SNEGSKA (reference sequence). Trimming took 0 bases from V and 3 from J, leaving 15 bases between them. The CDR3 here is CSARDPLGAGYEQYF. The CDR3 bases are TGCAGTGCTAGAGATCCCCTAGGAGCGGGCTACGAGCAGTACTTC.

This clonotype was counted only a few times. Germline is not matched at one junction end, which may reflect a read error. The rearrangement uses TRBV5-1 and TRBJ2-7, with D possibly matching TRBD1 (6 bases). The CDR3 runs 12 residues. Per germline, CDR1 SGHRS and CDR2 YFSETQ. This CDR3 is CASSSDSYEQYF. The CDR3 DNA reads TGTGCCAGCAGTTCGGACAGTTACGAGCAGTACTTC. Drawing the rest from reference TRBV5-1 and TRBJ2-7, the complete variable domain is KAGVTQTPRYLIKTRGQQVTLSCSPISGHRSVSWYQQTPGQGLQFLFEYFSETQRNKGNFPGRFSGRQFSNSRSEMNVSTLELGDSALYLCASSSDSYEQYFGPGTRLTVT.

Details on this clonotype: This may be a read error, as it is one base from a much larger clone. This chain uses TRBV6-2 or TRBV6-3 with TRBJ2-7, with 8 bases identical to TRBD2. Germline assignment: CDR1 MNHEY and CDR2 SVGEGT. The V gene end was trimmed by 6 bases and the J gene end by 0 bases; junction bases not matched to a gene: 4. This CDR3 is 14 amino acids long. CDR3 protein: CASRLAGPSYEQYF. Written as DNA, the CDR3 is TGTGCCAGCAGGTTAGCGGGGCCCTCCTACGAGCAGTACTTC.

The chain joins TRBV11-3 to TRBJ2-2; D is unresolved. Germline V gene data show CDR1 as SGHNT and CDR2 as YENEEA. The length of the CDR3 is 13 residues. V was trimmed by 5 bases and J by 2 bases, leaving 6 bases between them. The chain's CDR3 is CASSPYNTGELFF. CDR3 DNA sequence: TGTGCCAGCAGCCCCTATAACACCGGGGAGCTGTTTTTT.

This clonotype turned up a few times. V and J are TRBV5-1 and TRBJ2-1; TRBD2 matches at 7 bases. CDR3 length: 14 amino acids. Germline-derived CDR1 and CDR2 are SGHRS and YFSETQ. With 5 bases clipped from V and 5 bases from J, the junction kept 7 bases outside the gene matches. The CDR3 reads CASSGRGSNNEQFF. The CDR3 DNA reads as TGCGCCAGCAGTGGGCGGGGGTCCAACAATGAGCAGTTCTTC.

Details on this clonotype: An end of the junction does not agree with germline; a read error may underlie this. This chain connects TRBV7-9 to TRBJ1-2; weak D call: TRBD1 (5 bases). The CDR3 contains 14 residues. The germline gives CDR1 SEHNR, CDR2 FQNEAQ (reference sequence). In DNA form, the CDR3 reads TGTGCCAGCATCCTAGGGGCGGCTAACGATGGCTACACCTTC. Encoded protein: CASILGAANDGYTF.

This clonotype was counted many times. The chain has TRBV4-3 and TRBJ1-6, with D possibly TRBD1 on 6 matching bases. This CDR3 has 16 residues. CDR1 is LGHNA, CDR2 YSLEER, per germline. Trimming removed 0 bases from V and 7 bases from J, with 13 bases in between. CDR3 sequence reads: CASSQEAGARNSPLHF. CDR3 sequence (DNA): TGCGCCAGCAGCCAAGAGGCAGGGGCGCGAAATTCACCCCTCCACTTT.

The V gene is TRBV7-8, the J gene TRBJ2-5; 8 bases are a match to TRBD2. The CDR3 runs 15 residues. With 4 bases clipped from V and 6 bases from J, the junction kept 10 bases outside the gene matches. Germline V CDR1 and CDR2: SGHVS, FQNEAQ. As DNA, the CDR3 is TGTGCCAGCAGCTCGAATCGGGGGGGCCCGAAGACCCAGTACTTC. Protein product: CASSSNRGGPKTQYF.

This chain uses TRBV18 with TRBJ2-7, with a weak D call TRBD1 (5 bases). Germline-derived CDR1 and CDR2 are KGHSH and LQKENI. The CDR3 runs 15 residues. Trimming cost V 2 bases and J 0 bases, with 11 bases left between them. In nucleotides, the CDR3 is TGTGCCAGCTCACCATCTACAGGTAACTCCTACGAGCAGTACTTC. It encodes CASSPSTGNSYEQYF.

There are a few counts of this clonotype. The chain recombines TRBV18 with TRBJ1-1; a possible D gene is TRBD1 (6 bases). The CDR3 has 17 amino acids. The V end lost 3 bases, the J end lost 0 bases, and 17 bases lay between the germline ends. Germline values: CDR1 KGHSH, CDR2 LQKENI. The CDR3 protein is CASSPKTGDTLNTEAFF. DNA of the CDR3: TGTGCCAGCTCACCCAAGACTGGGGACACCTTGAACACTGAAGCTTTCTTT.

The gene calls are TRBV9 and TRBJ1-1; TRBD1 might be the D (5 bases). This CDR3 is 15 amino acids long. Germline V gene data show CDR1 as SGDLS and CDR2 as YYNGEE. V gave up 0 bases and J gave up 5 bases, with 14 bases separating them. The CDR3 is CASSVGAGRGTEAFF. CDR3 sequence (DNA): TGTGCCAGCAGCGTAGGTGCAGGGAGGGGAACTGAAGCTTTCTTT. The variable domain in full, completed from reference TRBV9 and TRBJ1-1, reads DSGVTQTPKHLITATGQRVTLRCSPRSGDLSVYWYQQSLDQGLQFLIQYYNGEERAKGNILERFSAQQFPDLHSELNLSSLELGDSALYFCASSVGAGRGTEAFFGQGTRLTVV.

This clonotype was seen more than once but under ten times. The V call is TRBV28, the J call TRBJ2-7; unclear D gene. V lost 6 bases and J 6 bases, leaving 15 bases between the germline ends. Germline V lookup: CDR1 MDHEN, CDR2 SYDVKM. The CDR3 spans 13 residues. The CDR3 DNA reads TGTGCCAGCAGCGAGACGGCCCTAGGCGAGCAGTACTTC. This translates into CASSETALGEQYF.

The chain is built from TRBV24-1 and TRBJ2-5, with 7 positions matching TRBD1. Germline CDR1 is KGHDR and CDR2 is SFDVKD. Trimming cost V 4 bases and J 4 bases; bases outside gene matches: 5. The CDR3 is made up of 14 amino acids. The CDR3 here is CATSDPGTVETQYF. In DNA form, the CDR3 reads TGTGCCACCAGTGACCCCGGGACAGTAGAGACCCAGTACTTC.

The chain combines TRBV7-8 with TRBJ2-7, with D possibly TRBD2 on 5 matching bases. The CDR3 has 17 residues. The V end lost 1 base, the J end lost 0 bases, and 16 bases lay between the germline ends. The germline gives CDR1 SGHVS, CDR2 FQNEAQ. The DNA of the CDR3 is TGTGCCAGCAGCTTAGGAGCCGGGTCGGGGAGCTCCTACGAGCAGTACTTC. Protein sequence: CASSLGAGSGSSYEQYF.

The rearrangement joins TRBV30 to TRBJ2-3, with 11 bases aligning to TRBD1. CDR3 size: 14 residues. Germline V gives CDR1 GTSNPN, CDR2 SVGIG (reference sequence). The CDR3 DNA sequence: TGTGCGCATGGGACAGGGGGATTGGTAGATACGCAGTATTTT. Amino acid sequence: CAHGTGGLVDTQYF.